Shown below are 16 T cell receptor beta chains from a single sample sequenced in a study of cytomegalovirus exposure and HLA in healthy donors. Both 60 Vbeta primers and 13 Jbeta primers went into the PCR. Profiled with immunoSEQ multiplex PCR; TCRdb holds only in-frame clones, not every one. The data contain around 150,000 clones, around 65% of them seen just once; the ten biggest clones take up 6.5%. The specimen was PBMCs. These receptors were obtained from an older woman in good health and CMV-seronegative.

The rearrangement uses TRBV7-2 and TRBJ2-4; 8 bases fit TRBD2. Germline-derived CDR1 and CDR2 are SGHTA and FQGNSA. The CDR3 covers 16 residues. V trimming: 3 bases; J trimming: 12 bases; junction bases outside the gene matches: 16. The CDR3 spells CASSFGGTRGAGGQYF. The CDR3 region has the DNA TGTGCCAGCAGCTTTGGCGGGACTAGGGGCGCCGGCGGTCAGTACTTC.

V is TRBV6-1 and J is TRBJ2-3; a possible D gene is TRBD1 (5 bases). CDR3 length: 16 residues. Per the germline V gene, CDR1 is MNHNS and CDR2 is SASEGT. Trimming left V 2 bases short and J 0 bases short, with 12 bases between. DNA for the CDR3: TGTGCCAGCAGTGAACGGGCAGGGCCAAGCACAGATACGCAGTATTTT. It is translated as CASSERAGPSTDTQYF.

Details on this clone: An end of the junction differs from the germline gene, which may be a read error. V gene TRBV7-9 combines with J gene TRBJ2-7; TRBD1 matches at 7 bases. The CDR3 covers 15 residues. From germline, CDR1 is SEHNR and CDR2 FQNEAQ (reference sequence). The CDR3 region is CSSSSWGTDLYEQYF. The CDR3 bases are TGTTCCAGCAGCTCATGGGGGACAGATCTCTACGAGCAGTACTTC.

This clone was observed a few times. The V and J genes are TRBV6-6 and TRBJ2-1; a weak D match, TRBD2 (6 bases). The CDR3 runs to 13 residues. The V and J ends lost 6 bases and 2 bases respectively, with 8 bases between them. CDR1 and CDR2 (germline): MNHNY, SVGAGI (reference sequence). The CDR3 reads CASRDYPYNEQFF. CDR3 nucleotide sequence: TGTGCCAGCAGGGACTACCCCTACAATGAGCAGTTCTTC.

This sequence joins TRBV29-1 and TRBJ2-1; no firm D call. This CDR3 has 10 amino acids. V lost 7 bases, J lost 13 bases, and 14 bases lay in between. Looked up from germline, CDR1 is SQVTM and CDR2 is ANQGSEA. As DNA, the CDR3 is TGCAGCGGCCTATATCAAAAACAGTTCTTC. This sequence encodes CSGLYQKQFF.

This clone was detected a few times. Here the CDR3 reads CASSYRGRTEPQHF. CDR3 in DNA: TGTGCCAGCAGTTACAGGGGGCGTACCGAGCCCCAGCATTTT. The chain employs TRBV7-2 and TRBJ1-5; 9 nucleotides match TRBD1. J gave up 8 bases and V 6 bases, and 8 bases lay outside the gene matches. CDR1 is SGHTA, CDR2 FQGNSA, per germline. The CDR3 has 14 amino acids.

The chain couples TRBV7-9 to TRBJ2-1; 12 positions match TRBD2. The V gene's germline CDR1 is SEHNR and CDR2 FQNEAQ (reference sequence). The CDR3 covers 15 residues. V was pared by 5 bases and J by 6 bases, with 5 bases of the junction left unmatched. The CDR3 coding sequence is TGTGCCAGCAGCCCCACTAGCGGGGGGACCAATGAGCAGTTCTTC. Translated, it gives CASSPTSGGTNEQFF.

The CDR3 sequence: CASSPGLNEKLFF. The CDR3 nucleotides are TGTGCCAGCAGCCCCGGACTTAATGAAAAACTGTTTTTT. The chain recombines TRBV11-1 with TRBJ1-4; D is undetermined. CDR1 and CDR2 (germline): SGHAT, FQDESV (reference sequence). The V gene lost 5 bases and the J gene lost 4 bases, with 8 bases spanning the gap. The CDR3 is 13 amino acids.

The J gene is TRBJ1-5, the V gene TRBV7-6, with D perhaps matching TRBD1 (5 bases). Germline lookup yields CDR1 SGHVS and CDR2 FNYEAQ. The germline V and J ends were trimmed by 5 bases and 7 bases, with 15 bases remaining between them. CDR3 length: 14 residues. CDR3 nucleotides: TGTGCCAGCAGCCTTGGGGCTATGGGGCAGCCCCAGCATTTT. Residues: CASSLGAMGQPQHF.

The rearrangement links TRBV7-9 to TRBJ2-1, with D maybe TRBD1 (5 bases). With 5 bases removed from V and 2 bases from J, the gap between germline ends came to 16 bases. This CDR3 is built from 16 residues. CDR1 and CDR2 from the germline V gene are SEHNR and FQNEAQ (reference sequence). CDR3 region: CASSIRTPRTYNEQFF. CDR3 bases: TGTGCCAGCAGCATCCGGACACCCAGAACCTACAATGAGCAGTTCTTC.

This clone was recorded a few times. The chain joins TRBV19 to TRBJ2-5; 7 bases fit TRBD2. V lost 5 bases to trimming and J lost 4 bases; unmatched junction nucleotides: 10. The CDR3 loop spans 15 amino acids. The germline V gene encodes CDR1 LNHDA and CDR2 SQIVND (reference sequence). The CDR3, as DNA: TGTGCCAGTAGTCCCGACACGGGACTAATAGAGACCCAGTACTTC. Translated: CASSPDTGLIETQYF.

The chain couples TRBV7-2 to TRBJ2-7; D may be TRBD2 (5 bases). Trimming removed 3 bases at V and 0 bases at J, with 12 bases between. CDR1 and CDR2 (germline): SGHTA, FQGNSA. This CDR3 has 15 residues. This CDR3 is CASSLEVGDSYEQYF. The CDR3 DNA reads TGTGCCAGCAGCTTGGAAGTCGGGGACTCCTACGAGCAGTACTTC.

This clone was counted a single time. The chain joins TRBV7-2 to TRBJ2-1, with D tentatively TRBD2 (6 bases). Trimming stripped 1 base from V and 12 bases from J, with 7 bases between. CDR1 is SGHTA, CDR2 FQGNSA, per germline. The CDR3 covers 11 residues. The CDR3 DNA follows: TGTGCCAGCAGCTTAGGGCGGGGGCAGTTCTTC. Its protein product is CASSLGRGQFF.

The chain joins TRBV11-2 to TRBJ2-5; 15 bases align to TRBD2. CDR1 is SGHAT and CDR2 is FQNNGV in the germline V gene. V shed 6 bases, J shed 4 bases, and the junction held 9 bases outside the gene matches. The CDR3 has 17 amino acids. Here the CDR3 reads CASSSGTSGGTGETQYF. CDR3 DNA: TGTGCCAGCAGTTCCGGGACTAGCGGGGGGACCGGAGAGACCCAGTACTTC.

This clone has only a few counts. V gene TRBV4-3 combines with J gene TRBJ2-1; D remains ambiguous. Per germline, CDR1 LGHNA and CDR2 YSLEER. Trimming removed 0 bases from V and 4 bases from J, with 7 bases in between. This CDR3 spans 14 amino acids. The CDR3 here is CASSQERYYNEQFF. CDR3 DNA sequence: TGCGCCAGCAGCCAAGAACGCTATTACAATGAGCAGTTCTTC.

The V gene is TRBV7-9, the J gene TRBJ2-1; 10 bases align to TRBD2. The CDR3 spans 15 residues. From germline, CDR1 is SEHNR and CDR2 FQNEAQ (reference sequence). Trimming removed 4 bases from V and 8 bases from J; junction bases left unmatched: 8. CDR3 sequence reads: CASSSSGRAKDEQFF. CDR3 nucleotide sequence: TGTGCCAGCAGCTCCAGCGGGAGGGCCAAAGATGAGCAGTTCTTC.